These 8 T cell receptor beta chains originate from one sample sequenced in a study of cytomegalovirus exposure and HLA in healthy donors. The study ran its PCR with 60 Vbeta and 13 Jbeta primers. Generated by immunoSEQ multiplex PCR, the TCRdb table keeps only in-frame clones and is missing some. The table records roughly 100,000 clones, roughly three fifths of them present only once. The specimen was PBMCs. These receptors came from a man aged 55 to 70 in good health and CMV-seronegative.

This chain joins TRBV5-4 and TRBJ1-4, with 11 nucleotides matching TRBD1. Germline values: CDR1 SGHNT, CDR2 YYREEE (reference sequence). Losses at the gene ends were 4 bases for V and 16 bases for J; bases not matched to a gene: 18. This CDR3 has 16 amino acids. The CDR3 sequence is CASSGHPGDRGAAWFF. CDR3 bases: TGTGCCAGCAGCGGACACCCGGGGGACAGGGGGGCTGCGTGGTTTTTT.

The chain links TRBV11-3 to TRBJ2-6; D gene unclear. Between the trimmed V and J ends, which lost 1 base and 1 base, there was a span of 5 bases. CDR1 and CDR2 (germline): SGHNT, YENEEA. The CDR3 spans 15 residues. This CDR3 is CASSLAQSGANVLTF. DNA of the CDR3: TGTGCCAGCAGCTTAGCACAATCTGGGGCCAACGTCCTGACTTTC.

The chain joins TRBV7-2 to TRBJ2-7, with 15 bases that match TRBD2. Per the germline V gene, CDR1 is SGHTA and CDR2 is FQGNSA. With 4 bases clipped from V and 3 bases from J, the junction kept 7 bases outside the gene matches. The CDR3 is 17 residues long. CDR3 coding DNA: TGTGCCAGCAGCTCACGGACTAGCGGGAGGGTGGTCTACGAGCAGTACTTC. Amino acids: CASSSRTSGRVVYEQYF.

This clone has more than one count but fewer than ten. The rearrangement uses TRBV6-5 and TRBJ1-1, with unresolved D. The CDR3 has 14 residues. Per the germline V gene, CDR1 is MNHEY and CDR2 is SVGAGI. Trimming took 6 bases from V and 0 from J, leaving 11 bases between them. CDR3 protein: CASRPGEVNTEAFF. CDR3 DNA sequence: TGTGCCAGCAGACCCGGGGAGGTGAACACTGAAGCTTTCTTT.

The genes are TRBV11-3 and TRBJ2-2; D is undetermined. Germline CDR1 and CDR2: SGHNT and YENEEA. V shed 5 bases and J shed 1 base, with 8 bases lying between them. The CDR3 loop spans 14 amino acids. Written as DNA, the CDR3 is TGTGCCAGCAGCGCCACCGGGAACACCGGGGAGCTGTTTTTT. Protein: CASSATGNTGELFF.

The chain recombines TRBV6-4 with TRBJ2-1; D may be TRBD2 (6 bases). Trimming pared 6 bases from V and 3 bases from J, leaving 12 bases between. The CDR3 is made up of 14 amino acids. Germline values: CDR1 MRHNA, CDR2 SNTAGT. The CDR3 is CASSPSGFYNEQFF. The CDR3, as DNA: TGTGCCAGCAGCCCAAGCGGGTTCTACAATGAGCAGTTCTTC.

V usage is TRBV6-5 and J usage is TRBJ2-5; possibly TRBD2 for D (5 bases). Trimming shortened V by 0 bases and J by 5 bases, and 16 bases separated the two germline ends. The CDR3 runs to 16 residues. The V gene's germline CDR1 is MNHEY and CDR2 SVGAGI. The CDR3 is CASSYSEVLATETQYF. The CDR3 coding sequence is TGTGCCAGCAGTTACTCGGAGGTTTTGGCAACGGAGACCCAGTACTTC.

This clone was detected a few times. This rearrangement joins TRBV5-1 to TRBJ2-1; D call uncertain. Trimming stripped 0 bases from V and 0 bases from J, with 10 bases between. This CDR3 comprises 16 residues. Germline CDR1 SGHRS, CDR2 YFSETQ. CDR3 in amino acids: CASSLDPASSYNEQFF. The CDR3, as DNA: TGCGCCAGCAGCTTGGACCCCGCGAGCTCCTACAATGAGCAGTTCTTC. The full variable domain, with the rest looked up from reference TRBV5-1 and TRBJ2-1, is KAGVTQTPRYLIKTRGQQVTLSCSPISGHRSVSWYQQTPGQGLQFLFEYFSETQRNKGNFPGRFSGRQFSNSRSEMNVSTLELGDSALYLCASSLDPASSYNEQFFGPGTRLTVL.